The rows below give T cell receptor beta chains drawn from one sample of a study of cytomegalovirus exposure and HLA in healthy donors. Method: immunoSEQ multiplex PCR; TCRdb's copy keeps in-frame clones and lacks some. The data contain 250,000 or so clones, 92% of them singletons. The sequenced sample consisted of PBMCs. Receptors originate from a girl aged 2 to 10 in good health and CMV-seronegative. CDR3s leave out the opening cysteine and the closing phenylalanine or tryptophan.

CDR3	J	V
ASSLGQGASQPQH	TRBJ1-5	TRBV5-5
ASSTRALAGGLDEQY	TRBJ2-7	TRBV19
ASSLVRTGELF	TRBJ2-2	TRBV5-1
ASSVSPGELF	TRBJ2-2	TRBV4-1
ASSALVVISGSSYNEQF	TRBJ2-1	TRBV11-2
SAGAGNTEAF	TRBJ1-1	TRBV29-1
AVNTGEESSPLH	TRBJ1-6	TRBV10-3
ASSQDPASGRAGGIYEQY	TRBJ2-7	TRBV4-2
ASSYSTQGGTEAF	TRBJ1-1	TRBV6-5
ASRGGANTNEQF	TRBJ2-1	TRBV27
ALTGLAKYNEQF	TRBJ2-1	TRBV7-9
ASSRNTGELF	TRBJ2-2	TRBV6-4
ASSLGTGGWNEQF	TRBJ2-1	TRBV7-8
ASSFLAGGQETQY	TRBJ2-5	TRBV27
ASSLLGLLDIQY	TRBJ2-4	TRBV28
ASSPGQGAFGYT	TRBJ1-2	TRBV7-9
ASSLSNVPGQGAFLDTQY	TRBJ2-3	TRBV27
ASVPGGAYNGELF	TRBJ2-2	TRBV7-9
AWDRGPGNQPQH	TRBJ1-5	TRBV30
ASSSSGDRASYEQY	TRBJ2-7	TRBV13
AGRGGYTEAF	TRBJ1-1	TRBV6-1
ASSFGQGNGEPQH	TRBJ1-5	TRBV6-5
SVGTASNQPQH	TRBJ1-5	TRBV29-1
ASARETQY	TRBJ2-5	TRBV12-5
ASSQWGDSSSPLH	TRBJ1-6	TRBV10-2
ASSGLLRGVRDEQF	TRBJ2-1	TRBV2
ASSLLDRGERY	TRBJ2-7	TRBV7-2
ASSLKWSSYNEQF	TRBJ2-1	TRBV5-6
ASSRRGSNTEAF	TRBJ1-1	TRBV19
ASTGSMGGALINYGYT	TRBJ1-2	TRBV19
ASSSPSGANTGELF	TRBJ2-2	TRBV13
SVEVPGQENTEAF	TRBJ1-1	TRBV29-1
ASSFSWVLGRGNTEAF	TRBJ1-1	TRBV7-9
ASSFRAGRYNEQF	TRBJ2-1	TRBV28
ASSYTYEQY	TRBJ2-7	TRBV5-1
ASSEFPRLAGNTGELF	TRBJ2-2	TRBV6-1
ASSLSLTGVTEAF	TRBJ1-1	TRBV6-5
ASSDKNMGGHEQY	NA	TRBV10-1
ASSVGTGIHQPQH	TRBJ1-5	TRBV9
ASSERGLTDTQY	TRBJ2-3	TRBV5-1